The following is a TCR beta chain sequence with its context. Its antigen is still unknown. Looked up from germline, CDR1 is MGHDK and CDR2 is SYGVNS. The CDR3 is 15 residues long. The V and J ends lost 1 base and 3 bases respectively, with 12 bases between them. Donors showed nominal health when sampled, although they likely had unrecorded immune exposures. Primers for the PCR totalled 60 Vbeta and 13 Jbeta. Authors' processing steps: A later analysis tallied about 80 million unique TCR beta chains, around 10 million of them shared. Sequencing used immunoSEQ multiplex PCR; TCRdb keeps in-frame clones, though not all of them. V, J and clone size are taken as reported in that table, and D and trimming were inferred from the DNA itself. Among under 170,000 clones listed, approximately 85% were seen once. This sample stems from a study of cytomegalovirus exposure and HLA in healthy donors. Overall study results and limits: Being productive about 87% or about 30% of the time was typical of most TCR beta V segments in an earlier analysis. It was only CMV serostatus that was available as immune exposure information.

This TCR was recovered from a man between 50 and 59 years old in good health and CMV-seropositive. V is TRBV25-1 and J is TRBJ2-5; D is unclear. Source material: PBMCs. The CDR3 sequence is CASSESLGGEETQYF. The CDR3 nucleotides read TGTGCCAGCAGTGAATCATTGGGTGGAGAAGAGACCCAGTACTTC.